The rows below give T cell receptor beta chains drawn from one sample of a study of T cells in Graves' hyperthyroidism and ophthalmopathy. Each CDR3 protein is one row after TCRdb ran MiXCR on the multiplex PCR reads. This repertoire shows approximately 520,000 distinct CDR3 sequences, less than 25% found once; its top ten account for about a quarter. The sequenced sample consisted of blood. The source of these receptors is a man between 18 and 29 years old with Graves' hyperthyroidism. The CDR3 runs from the conserved cysteine through the conserved F or W. The order of the fields is V gene, D gene, clone size, J gene, CDR3 DNA, CDR3 protein. The D gene is left open where the match is weak. Clone size is given for some rows only: seen once, a few or many times, or a class if the clone is expanded.

>TRBV14|NA|few|TRBJ1-2
TGTGCCAGCAGCCCAAGGAGGCGGGCAGTTGGCTATGGCTACACCTTC
CASSPRRRAVGYGYTF
>TRBV27|NA|few|TRBJ2-7
TGTGCCAGCAGTCGGGGGGCAGGGGCCTACGAGCAGTACTTC
CASSRGAGAYEQYF
>TRBV12-3/TRBV12-4|NA|NA|TRBJ1-1
TGTGCCAGCAGCACTTTCGGGGCTGAAGCTTTCTTT
CASSTFGAEAFF
>TRBV7-8|TRBD2|NA|TRBJ2-7
TGTGCCAGCAGCCTCCTTGGGACTAGCGGTTCCTACGAGCAGTACTTC
CASSLLGTSGSYEQYF
>TRBV5-5|NA|NA|TRBJ2-7
TGTGCCAGCAACCGGGACCCGGGACGGACCTACGAGCAGTACTTC
CASNRDPGRTYEQYF
>TRBV29-1|NA|NA|TRBJ1-1
TGCAGCGTAGAGCCGGGACCCCCGAAAGAAGCTTTCTTT
CSVEPGPPKEAFF
>TRBV15|NA|many|TRBJ1-2
TGTGCCACCAGCAGTGAACAAACAGGGATAGGCTACACCTTC
CATSSEQTGIGYTF
>TRBV30|NA|many|TRBJ1-2
TGTGCCTGGAGTGCCCTTGGAGGGACATTCTATGGCTACACCTTC
CAWSALGGTFYGYTF
>TRBV7-8|TRBD1|many|TRBJ2-2
TGTGCCAGCAGCTCGGGACAGGGAACCGGGGAGCTGTTTTTT
CASSSGQGTGELFF
>TRBV7-8|NA|NA|TRBJ1-2
TGTGCCAGCAGCGTCGACCTATACCCCTATGGCTACACCTTC
CASSVDLYPYGYTF
>TRBV6-1|NA|many|TRBJ2-7
TGTGCCAGCACCGGGAGAGGGTACGAGCAGTACTTC
CASTGRGYEQYF
>TRBV11-1|TRBD1|many|TRBJ1-2
TGTGCCAGCAGCCAGGTGGGACAGGGGGCTGCGAACTATGGCTACACCTTC
CASSQVGQGAANYGYTF
>TRBV6-2/TRBV6-3|NA|NA|TRBJ2-2
TGTGCCAGCAGGGGTTGGGACACCCCGAACACCGGGGAGCTGTTTTTT
CASRGWDTPNTGELFF
>TRBV5-5|NA|many|TRBJ1-5
TGTGCCAGCAGCTTGGAGCCGCGATTTAGCAATCAGCCCCAGCATTTT
CASSLEPRFSNQPQHF
>TRBV25-1|NA|NA|TRBJ1-1
TGTGCCAGCAGTGAATCTGGGAGTGAAGCTTTCTTT
CASSESGSEAFF
>TRBV12-3/TRBV12-4|NA|many|TRBJ2-5
TGTGCCAGCAGCTTACTATCCCCGGGACCGCAAGAGACCCAGTACTTC
CASSLLSPGPQETQYF
>TRBV20-1|NA|many|TRBJ1-2
TGCAGTGCTGCCCCTATGATCTCCGACAATTATGGCTACACCTTC
CSAAPMISDNYGYTF
>TRBV11-1|NA|NA|TRBJ1-3
TGTGCCAGCGCAAACTCCTCGGCTAGCTCTGGAAACACCATATATTTT
CASANSSASSGNTIYF
>TRBV5-1|NA|many|TRBJ2-7
TGCGCCAGCAGCTTGGGCATGATGGGTGGGAACGAGCAGTACTTC
CASSLGMMGGNEQYF
>TRBV12-3/TRBV12-4|NA|many|TRBJ1-2
TGTGCCAGCAGTCCCAGGGTGGAAGGCTACACCTTC
CASSPRVEGYTF
>TRBV29-1|TRBD1|few|TRBJ1-2
TGCAGCGTTGGGGTTGGACAGGGGGCTAACTATGGCTACACCTTC
CSVGVGQGANYGYTF
>TRBV4-2|NA|NA|TRBJ1-2
TGTGCCAGCAGCCAAGGGCAGGCGGCGGAGGGCTACACCTTC
CASSQGQAAEGYTF
>TRBV15|TRBD2|NA|TRBJ2-5
TGTGCCACCAGCAGAGATATCCGGGAGGGCCGAGAGACCCAGTACTTC
CATSRDIREGRETQYF
>TRBV20-1|NA|NA|TRBJ2-7
TGCAGTGCTAGAGACAACGGCTACGAGCAGTACTTC
CSARDNGYEQYF
>TRBV28|NA|many|TRBJ1-1
TGTGCCAGCAGTTTTACCTCGGGGGCTACTGAAGCTTTCTTT
CASSFTSGATEAFF
>TRBV11-2|NA|few|TRBJ2-2
TGTGCCAGCAGCTTAGATCTAATCCAGCCGTGGACCGGGGAGCTGTTTTTT
CASSLDLIQPWTGELFF
>TRBV12-3/TRBV12-4|TRBD1|NA|TRBJ1-2
TGTGCCAGCAGTTTATTCCCGGACAGGGAGCTCTATGGCTACACCTTC
CASSLFPDRELYGYTF
>TRBV9|NA|many|TRBJ1-5
TGTGCCAGCAGCGTAGGGGGGGGCAGGGGAGTGGAGCCCCAGCATTTT
CASSVGGGRGVEPQHF
>TRBV18|NA|NA|TRBJ1-3
TGTGCCAGCTCACCGGTCAGGGGATACGGAAACACCATATATTTT
CASSPVRGYGNTIYF
>TRBV2|NA|many|TRBJ2-7
TGTGCCAGCACCTTTTGGGGGGGCCACGAGCAGTACTTC
CASTFWGGHEQYF
>TRBV9|NA|many|TRBJ1-1
TGTGCCAGCAGCCCACTCAGCTACACTGAAGCTTTCTTT
CASSPLSYTEAFF
>TRBV27|NA|many|TRBJ1-5
TGTGCCAGCAGTTTAGCTGTGAATCAGCCCCAGCATTTT
CASSLAVNQPQHF
>TRBV12-3/TRBV12-4|TRBD2|many|TRBJ2-2
TGTGCCAGCAGTTTGAGCGGGGGGGCACACACCGGGGAGCTGTTTTTT
CASSLSGGAHTGELFF
>TRBV11-2|NA|many|TRBJ2-2
TGTGCCAGCACTCCCAAGGGAAGACGGTACGCGAACACCGGGGAGCTGTTTTTT
CASTPKGRRYANTGELFF
>TRBV6-1|NA|many|TRBJ2-2
TGTGCCAGCAGATCGGGACAACTGGGGGAGCTGTTTTTT
CASRSGQLGELFF
>TRBV11-2|TRBD2|many|TRBJ2-2
TGTGCCAGCAGCTTAGACGGGGGGGCCAGTTACACCGGGGAGCTGTTTTTT
CASSLDGGASYTGELFF
>TRBV30|TRBD1|many|TRBJ2-7
TGTGCCTGGACGCTCCGGGACAGCTACGAGCAGTACTTC
CAWTLRDSYEQYF
>TRBV30|NA|many|TRBJ1-2
TGTGCCTGGAGTGTCGGGACGGAAGTCTATGGCTACACCTTC
CAWSVGTEVYGYTF
>TRBV28|NA|many|TRBJ2-2
TGTGCCAGCGTGGTGGATAACGCGAACACCGGGGAGCTGTTTTTT
CASVVDNANTGELFF
>TRBV30|NA|many|TRBJ1-2
TGTGCCTGGAGTGTGATGGTGGATGGCTACACCTTC
CAWSVMVDGYTF
>TRBV30|TRBD1|NA|TRBJ1-6
TGTGCCTGGGGAAGGGGACAGGGAAATTCACCCCTCCACTTT
CAWGRGQGNSPLHF
>TRBV29-1|TRBD1|few|TRBJ2-5
TGCAGCGTTGAAATTCAGGGGGCGAGGGAGACCCAGTACTTC
CSVEIQGARETQYF
>TRBV19|NA|many|TRBJ1-1
TGTGCCAGTAGTACCGGGACGGGGAACACTGAAGCTTTCTTT
CASSTGTGNTEAFF
>TRBV2|NA|many|TRBJ1-2
TGTGCCAGCAGTGAAGCGCTTCGGAGGTTAGGAGGCTACACCTTC
CASSEALRRLGGYTF
>TRBV2|NA|many|TRBJ1-5
TGTGCCAGCAGTGGTGATGCCGTCAATCAGCCCCAGCATTTT
CASSGDAVNQPQHF
>TRBV28|NA|NA|TRBJ2-7
TGTGCCAGCAGTCAGGTAGCCAGCTCCTACGAGCAGTACTTC
CASSQVASSYEQYF
>TRBV7-6|NA|few|TRBJ2-2
TGTGCCAGCAGCGATTGGGACTCCCAGAACACCGGGGAGCTGTTTTTT
CASSDWDSQNTGELFF
>TRBV12-3/TRBV12-4|NA|many|TRBJ2-7
TGTGCCAGCAGTCCCCGGGCTGCCAAAACATCCTACGAGCAGTACTTC
CASSPRAAKTSYEQYF
>TRBV6-5|TRBD1|many|TRBJ1-2
TGTGCCAGCAGTTACTCGACAGGGTGGGGAGGCTACACCTTC
CASSYSTGWGGYTF
>TRBV12-3/TRBV12-4|NA|many|TRBJ1-6
TGTGCCAGCGGGGCGGGCACGCATTCACCCCTCCACTTT
CASGAGTHSPLHF
>TRBV20-1|NA|many|TRBJ1-1
TGCAGTGCTAGAAGACAGACGAACACTGAAGCTTTCTTT
CSARRQTNTEAFF